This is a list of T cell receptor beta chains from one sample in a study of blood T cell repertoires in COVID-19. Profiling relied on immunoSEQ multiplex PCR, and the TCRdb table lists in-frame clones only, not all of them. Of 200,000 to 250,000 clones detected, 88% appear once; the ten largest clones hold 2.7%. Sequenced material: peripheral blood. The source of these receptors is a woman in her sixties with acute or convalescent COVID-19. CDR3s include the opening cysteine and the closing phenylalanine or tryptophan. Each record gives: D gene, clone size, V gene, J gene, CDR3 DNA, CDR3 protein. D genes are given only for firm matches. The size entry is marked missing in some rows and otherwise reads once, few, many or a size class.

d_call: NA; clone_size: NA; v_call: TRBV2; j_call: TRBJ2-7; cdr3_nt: TGTGCCAGCATCGGGGGCTACGAGCAGTACTTC; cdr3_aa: CASIGGYEQYF
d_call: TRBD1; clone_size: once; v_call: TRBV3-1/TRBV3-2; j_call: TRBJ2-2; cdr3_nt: TGTGCCAGCAGCCAAGCGACCGGGACAGGTTTCACCGGGGAGCTGTTTTTT; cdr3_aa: CASSQATGTGFTGELFF
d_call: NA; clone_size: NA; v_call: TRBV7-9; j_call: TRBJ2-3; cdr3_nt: TGTGCCAGCAGCTTCTCGGCACCTCAGGGCGATACGCAGTATTTT; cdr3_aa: CASSFSAPQGDTQYF
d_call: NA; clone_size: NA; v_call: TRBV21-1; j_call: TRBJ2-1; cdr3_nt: TGTGCCAGCAGGAGGGGGCTAGCGCACCACAATGAGCAGTTCTTC; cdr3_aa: CASRRGLAHHNEQFF
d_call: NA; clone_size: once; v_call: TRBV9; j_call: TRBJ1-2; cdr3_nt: TGTGCCAGCAGCGTAGCCCCGACAGATCATGGCTACACCTTC; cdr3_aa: CASSVAPTDHGYTF
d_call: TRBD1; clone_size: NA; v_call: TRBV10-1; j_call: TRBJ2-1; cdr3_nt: TGCGCCAGCAGTGAGTCGGGACAGGGCTACAATGAGCAGTTCTTC; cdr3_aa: CASSESGQGYNEQFF
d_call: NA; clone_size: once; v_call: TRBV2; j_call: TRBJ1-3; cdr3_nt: TGTGCCAGCAGTGTTACGGGAAGTGGAAACACCATATATTTT; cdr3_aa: CASSVTGSGNTIYF
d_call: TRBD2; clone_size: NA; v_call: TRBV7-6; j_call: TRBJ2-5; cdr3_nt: TGTGCCAGCAGCCCTTTGGGACTAGCGATTCAAGAGACCCAGTACTTC; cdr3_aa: CASSPLGLAIQETQYF
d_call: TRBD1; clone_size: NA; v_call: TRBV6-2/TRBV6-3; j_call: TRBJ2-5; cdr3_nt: TGTGCCAGCAGTTACCGACAGGGCCTGTACCAAGAGACCCAGTACTTC; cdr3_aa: CASSYRQGLYQETQYF
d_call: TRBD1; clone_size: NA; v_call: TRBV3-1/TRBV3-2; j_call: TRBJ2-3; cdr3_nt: TGTGCCAGCAGCCCCTGGACAGGGGGCTTTACAGATACGCAGTATTTT; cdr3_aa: CASSPWTGGFTDTQYF
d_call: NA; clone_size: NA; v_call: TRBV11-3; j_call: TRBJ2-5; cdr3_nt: TGTGCCTTCCTCTGCAGATCCCAAGAGACCCAGTACTTC; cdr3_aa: CAFLCRSQETQYF
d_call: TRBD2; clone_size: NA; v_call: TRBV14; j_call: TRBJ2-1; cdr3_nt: TGTGCCAGCAGCCTCCGGACTAGCGGGGGATACAATGAGCAGTTCTTC; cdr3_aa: CASSLRTSGGYNEQFF
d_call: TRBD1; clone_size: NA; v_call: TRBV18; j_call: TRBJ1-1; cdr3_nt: TGTGCCAGCTCACCGCGGGACAGTCGCACTGAAGCTTTCTTT; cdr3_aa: CASSPRDSRTEAFF
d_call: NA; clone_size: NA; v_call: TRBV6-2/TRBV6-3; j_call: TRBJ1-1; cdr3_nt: TGTGCCAGCAGTTACGATGGACAGTTGAACACTGAAGCTTTCTTT; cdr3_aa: CASSYDGQLNTEAFF
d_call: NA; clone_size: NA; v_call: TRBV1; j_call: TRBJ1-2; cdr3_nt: TGCACCAGCACTCCGCGGGCGCCTCGATGGTATGGCTACACCTTC; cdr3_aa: CTSTPRAPRWYGYTF
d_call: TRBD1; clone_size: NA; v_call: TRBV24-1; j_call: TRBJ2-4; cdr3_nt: TGTGCCACCCCCTGGACAGGGCGGAAAAACATTCAGTACTTC; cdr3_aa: CATPWTGRKNIQYF
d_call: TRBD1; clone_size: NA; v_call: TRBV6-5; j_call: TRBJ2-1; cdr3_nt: TGTGCCAGCAGTTTGGACAGGGCGATCTCCTACAATGAGCAGTTCTTC; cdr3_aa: CASSLDRAISYNEQFF
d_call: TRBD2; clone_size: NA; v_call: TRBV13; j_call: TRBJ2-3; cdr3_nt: TGTGCCAGCAGCTCCGGTTGGACTAGCGTTTCAGATACGCAGTATTTT; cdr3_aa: CASSSGWTSVSDTQYF
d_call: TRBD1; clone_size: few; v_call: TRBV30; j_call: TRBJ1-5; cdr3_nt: TGTGCCTGGAGTGCCGGGACAGGGATATCGCAGCCCCAGCATTTT; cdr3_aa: CAWSAGTGISQPQHF
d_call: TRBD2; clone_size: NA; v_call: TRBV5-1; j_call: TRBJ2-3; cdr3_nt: TGCGCCAGCAGCTTTGCGGGGGGAAGGGCAGATACGCAGTATTTT; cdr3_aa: CASSFAGGRADTQYF
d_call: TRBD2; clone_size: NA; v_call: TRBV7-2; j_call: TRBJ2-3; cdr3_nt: TGTGCCAGCACCGGACTAGCGGGGATAAATTTGATCACAGATACGCAGTATTTT; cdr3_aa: CASTGLAGINLITDTQYF
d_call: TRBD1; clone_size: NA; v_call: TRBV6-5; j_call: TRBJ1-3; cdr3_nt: TGTGCCACCCTGGGACAGGGGAGTGGAAACACCATATATTTT; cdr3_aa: CATLGQGSGNTIYF
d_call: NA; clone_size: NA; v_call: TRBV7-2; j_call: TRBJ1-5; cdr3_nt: TGTGCCAGCAGCGTCGACAGGAATCAGCCCCAGCATTTT; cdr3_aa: CASSVDRNQPQHF
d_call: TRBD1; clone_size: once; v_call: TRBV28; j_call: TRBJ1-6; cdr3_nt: TGTGCCAGCAGTTCACAGGGGGAGAGATCACCCCTCCACTTT; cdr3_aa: CASSSQGERSPLHF
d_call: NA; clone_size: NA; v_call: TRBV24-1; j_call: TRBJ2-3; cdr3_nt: TGTGCCACCAGTGATCCCAGGAGGAAGGGCCCAGATACGCAGTATTTT; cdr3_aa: CATSDPRRKGPDTQYF
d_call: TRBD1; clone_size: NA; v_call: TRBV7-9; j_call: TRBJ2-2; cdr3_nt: TGTGCCAGCAGCTCGGTAGGGGGACAGGGGGCTACCGGGGAGCTGTTTTTT; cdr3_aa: CASSSVGGQGATGELFF
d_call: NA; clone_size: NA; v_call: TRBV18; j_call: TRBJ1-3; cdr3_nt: TGTGCCAGCTCACCACCAAGCCCGTTTTATGGAAACACCATATATTTT; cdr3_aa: CASSPPSPFYGNTIYF
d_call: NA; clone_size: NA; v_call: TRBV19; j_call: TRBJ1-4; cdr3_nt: TGTGCCAGTACCGAGGGGGAAAAAAATGAAAAACTGTTTTTT; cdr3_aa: CASTEGEKNEKLFF
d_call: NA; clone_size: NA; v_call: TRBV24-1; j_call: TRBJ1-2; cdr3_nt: TGTGCCACCAGTGGCTCCGCAGGGGCGGACTATGGCTACACCTTC; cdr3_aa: CATSGSAGADYGYTF
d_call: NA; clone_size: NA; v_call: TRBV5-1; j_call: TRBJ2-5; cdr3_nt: TGCGCCAGCAGCAATCTAGCTGGGCAAGAGACCCAGTACTTC; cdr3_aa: CASSNLAGQETQYF
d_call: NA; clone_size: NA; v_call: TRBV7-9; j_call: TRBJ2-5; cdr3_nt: TGTGCCAGCAGCTTTTCTATTGACTACCGGATGGGAGAGACCCAGTACTTC; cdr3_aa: CASSFSIDYRMGETQYF